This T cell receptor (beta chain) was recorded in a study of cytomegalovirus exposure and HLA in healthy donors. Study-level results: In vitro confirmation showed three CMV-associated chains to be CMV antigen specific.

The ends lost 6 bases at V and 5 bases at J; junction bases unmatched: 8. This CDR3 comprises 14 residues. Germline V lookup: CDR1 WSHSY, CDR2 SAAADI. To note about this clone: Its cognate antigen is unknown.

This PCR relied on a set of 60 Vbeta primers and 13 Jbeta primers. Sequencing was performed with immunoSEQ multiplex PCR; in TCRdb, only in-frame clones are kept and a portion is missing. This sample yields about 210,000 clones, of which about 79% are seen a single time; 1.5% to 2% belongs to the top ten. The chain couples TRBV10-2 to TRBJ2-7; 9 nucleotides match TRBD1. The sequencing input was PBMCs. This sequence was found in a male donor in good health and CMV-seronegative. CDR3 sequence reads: CASRTATGGNEQYF. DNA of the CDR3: TGCGCCAGCAGAACGGCCACAGGGGGCAACGAGCAGTACTTC.